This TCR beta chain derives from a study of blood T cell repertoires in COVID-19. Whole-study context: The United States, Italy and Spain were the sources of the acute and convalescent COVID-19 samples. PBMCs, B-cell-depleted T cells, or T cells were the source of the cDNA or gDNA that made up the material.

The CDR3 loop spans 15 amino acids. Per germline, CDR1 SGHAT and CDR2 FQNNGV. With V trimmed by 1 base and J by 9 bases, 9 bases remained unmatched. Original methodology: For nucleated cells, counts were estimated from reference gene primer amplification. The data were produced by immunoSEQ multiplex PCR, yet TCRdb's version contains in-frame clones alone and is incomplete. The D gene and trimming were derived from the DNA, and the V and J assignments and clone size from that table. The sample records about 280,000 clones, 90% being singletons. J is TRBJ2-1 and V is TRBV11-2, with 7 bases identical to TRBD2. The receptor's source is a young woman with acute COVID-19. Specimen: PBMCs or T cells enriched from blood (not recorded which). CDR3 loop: CASSLGLAAAGEQFF. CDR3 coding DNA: TGTGCCAGCAGCTTAGGGCTAGCGGCGGCGGGTGAGCAGTTCTTC.